Listed here are 29 T cell receptor beta chains from one sample, sequenced in a study of cytomegalovirus exposure and HLA in healthy donors (dated by TCRdb to 2017 to 2019). Libraries were prepared through the immunoSEQ multiplex PCR assay. The multiplex PCR relied on a mix of 60 forward primers for TCR Vbeta segments and 13 reverse primers for TCR Jbeta segments. TCRdb took over this immuneACCESS table, retaining in-frame rearrangements with V and J assigned. Such tables are incomplete; in checked studies, under half of the missing clones stem from an unresolved V gene, and the remainder is unexplained. The sample data list roughly 140,000 clones, and 75% to 80% of these were observed just once. Of the sample, about 1.7% falls within the top ten clones. The sequencing input was PBMCs. These TCRs come from a woman in her 30s in good health and CMV-seronegative.

V gene TRBV7-6 combines with J gene TRBJ1-6; TRBD1 matches 8 bases. The CDR3 is 13 residues long. Germline CDR1 SGHVS, CDR2 FNYEAQ. J lost 14 bases, V lost 4 bases, and 7 bases had no gene match. DNA of the CDR3: TGTGCCAGCAGCTCGGGGTCGACAGGGGCCCTCCACTTT. This translates into CASSSGSTGALHF.

The chain links TRBV25-1 to TRBJ2-7; D possibly corresponds to TRBD1 (6 bases). CDR3 size: 15 residues. Germline loops: CDR1 MGHDK, CDR2 SYGVNS. Deletions cut 1 base from V and 0 bases from J, with 10 bases between. This CDR3 is CASSELGQLSYEQYF. The CDR3 DNA reads as TGTGCCAGCAGTGAATTAGGACAGCTCTCCTACGAGCAGTACTTC.

The chain combines TRBV6-1 with TRBJ2-3; D might be TRBD2 (5 bases). CDR1 is MNHNS, CDR2 SASEGT, per germline. The CDR3 is 18 residues long. Deletions cut 0 bases from V and 0 bases from J, with 16 bases between. The CDR3 here is CASSEASVFLPSTDTQYF. DNA of the CDR3: TGTGCCAGCAGTGAAGCTAGCGTTTTTTTACCTAGCACAGATACGCAGTATTTT.

This clone was detected a few times. CDR3 sequence (DNA): TGTGCCAGCAGCTCAGGGAGACAGGACGACACCGGGGAGCTGTTTTTT. This encodes CASSSGRQDDTGELFF. The rearrangement uses TRBV11-3 and TRBJ2-2; D may be TRBD1 (6 bases). V shed 4 bases and J shed 3 bases, with 15 bases lying between them. The CDR3 loop spans 16 amino acids. CDR1 is SGHNT, CDR2 YENEEA, per germline.

This chain joins TRBV6-6 and TRBJ1-1, with unresolved D. Germline V gene sequence: CDR1 MNHNY, CDR2 SVGAGI (reference sequence). This CDR3 region has 9 residues. Trimming left V 5 bases short and J 13 bases short, with 8 bases between. The DNA for the CDR3 is TGTGCCAGCAGTCCCTCGGGTTTCTTT. Translating it yields CASSPSGFF.

V usage is TRBV2 and J usage is TRBJ2-2, with 11 bases identical to TRBD1. The CDR3 has 15 amino acids. CDR1 is SNHLY, CDR2 FYNNEI, per germline. The junction had 5 bases not matched to a gene; V was cut back by 4 bases and J by 7 bases. CDR3 sequence (DNA): TGTGCCAGCAGTGTGGACAGGGGGCGGGTCGGGGAGCTGTTTTTT. This translates into CASSVDRGRVGELFF.

The rearrangement links TRBV19 to TRBJ1-2; D call uncertain. V was cut by 1 base and J by 6 bases, with 15 bases left in between. Germline CDR1 and CDR2: LNHDA and SQIVND (reference sequence). The CDR3 extends over 15 amino acids. CDR3: CASSIVGLDLNGYTF. CDR3 nucleotide sequence: TGTGCCAGTAGTATAGTCGGACTAGACCTGAATGGCTACACCTTC.

The rearrangement uses TRBV28 and TRBJ1-2; the D gene is possibly TRBD1 (5 bases). This CDR3 contains 14 residues. Trimming shortened V by 2 bases and J by 4 bases, and 11 bases separated the two germline ends. Germline CDR1 and CDR2: MDHEN and SYDVKM. The CDR3 reads CASSLTTAPYGYTF. The CDR3 bases are TGTGCCAGCAGTTTAACGACAGCCCCCTATGGCTACACCTTC.

The chain has TRBV25-1 and TRBJ2-5; maybe TRBD1 (6 bases). This CDR3 contains 14 residues. Germline V CDR1 and CDR2: MGHDK, SYGVNS. The V and J ends lost 6 bases and 2 bases respectively, with 13 bases between them. Here the CDR3 DNA reads TGTGCCAGCAGATCGCCGGGACAACAAGAGACCCAGTACTTC. Amino acid sequence: CASRSPGQQETQYF.

The chain has TRBV29-1 and TRBJ2-5, with TRBD2 matching 10 bases. The V and J ends lost 7 bases and 4 bases, in that order; junction bases with no gene match: 9. The CDR3 has 14 amino acids. Germline CDR1 is SQVTM and CDR2 is ANQGSEA. The CDR3 loop reads CSESSGGPGETQYF. Written as DNA, the CDR3 is TGCAGCGAGTCTAGCGGGGGCCCAGGAGAGACCCAGTACTTC.

The chain carries TRBV27 and TRBJ2-3; weak D call: TRBD2 (7 bases). The germline gives CDR1 MNHEY, CDR2 SMNVEV (reference sequence). V lost 6 bases to trimming and J lost 4 bases, with 17 bases between them. The CDR3 is 15 amino acids. CDR3 DNA sequence: TGTGCCAGCAGCCCCTACGGGGGGCCTGCAGATACGCAGTATTTT. Translated, it gives CASSPYGGPADTQYF.

The CDR3 nucleotides are TGTGCCAGCAGCGTAGACGGGGGGATCAGCTCTGGGGCCAACGTCCTGACTTTC. This codes for CASSVDGGISSGANVLTF. This chain connects TRBV9 to TRBJ2-6; TRBD2 matches 7 bases. Germline V gives CDR1 SGDLS, CDR2 YYNGEE. The CDR3 extends over 18 amino acids. V trimming: 0 bases; J trimming: 0 bases; junction bases outside the gene matches: 6.

J is TRBJ1-4 and V is TRBV11-2, with a tentative D call TRBD1 (5 bases). Germline V gene data show CDR1 as SGHAT and CDR2 as FQNNGV. The CDR3 contains 15 residues. V was clipped by 0 bases and J by 8 bases, with 13 bases between them. The CDR3 sequence: CASSLDRSRAEKLFF. CDR3 coding DNA: TGTGCCAGCAGCTTAGATCGGAGCAGGGCGGAAAAACTGTTTTTT. The variable domain in full, with the rest retrieved from reference TRBV11-2 and TRBJ1-4, is EAGVAQSPRYKIIEKRQSVAFWCNPISGHATLYWYQQILGQGPKLLIQFQNNGVVDDSQLPKDRFSAERLKGVDSTLKIQPAKLEDSAVYLCASSLDRSRAEKLFFGSGTQLSVL.

The chain carries TRBV18 and TRBJ1-5; the D gene is possibly TRBD1 (5 bases). There are 13 residues in the CDR3. From germline, CDR1 is KGHSH and CDR2 LQKENI. V lost 7 bases and J lost 6, with 13 bases in between. The DNA for the CDR3 is TGTGCCAGCTTCGACAGCCTCAGTCAGCCCCAGCATTTT. This encodes CASFDSLSQPQHF. Complete variable domain (other parts from reference TRBV18 and TRBJ1-5): NAGVMQNPRHLVRRRGQEARLRCSPMKGHSHVYWYRQLPEEGLKFMVYLQKENIIDESGMPKERFSAEFPKEGPSILRIQQVVRGDSAAYFCASFDSLSQPQHFGDGTRLSIL.

The chain recombines TRBV19 with TRBJ1-2; TRBD1 matches 9 bases. CDR3 length: 16 residues. CDR1 is LNHDA and CDR2 is SQIVND in the germline V gene (reference sequence). With V trimmed by 4 bases and J by 7 bases, 13 bases remained unmatched. The CDR3 region has the DNA TGTGCCAGTAGTACACCCGGGGACAGGGCCTACTCTGGCTACACCTTC. This codes for CASSTPGDRAYSGYTF.

The CDR3 loop reads CATRTPGTYGYTF. Here the CDR3 DNA reads TGTGCCACTAGAACTCCGGGAACCTATGGCTACACCTTC. The rearrangement joins TRBV27 to TRBJ1-2; D is ambiguous. V gave up 10 bases and J gave up 4 bases, with 16 bases separating them. Germline lookup yields CDR1 MNHEY and CDR2 SMNVEV (reference sequence). The CDR3 has 13 residues.

This clone was observed a handful of times. This chain uses TRBV19 with TRBJ2-3; 9 bases line up with TRBD1. V trimming: 6 bases; J trimming: 4 bases; junction bases outside the gene matches: 5. The CDR3 is 14 amino acids. Germline V gene lookup returns CDR1 LNHDA and CDR2 SQIVND (reference sequence). The CDR3 protein is CASRKTGGPDTQYF. CDR3 DNA: TGTGCCAGTAGAAAGACAGGGGGGCCAGATACGCAGTATTTT.

CDR3 loop: CASSQIGGGYTF. DNA of the CDR3: TGCGCCAGCAGCCAAATAGGGGGTGGCTACACCTTC. The chain combines TRBV4-3 with TRBJ1-2; D perhaps matches TRBD1 (6 bases). The CDR3 has 12 residues. V lost 2 bases and J 7 bases, leaving 8 bases between the germline ends. Per the germline V gene, CDR1 is LGHNA and CDR2 is YSLEER.

This clone was seen a handful of times. The CDR3 bases are TGTGCCAGCAGTCCCCCTGTCCAGGGGCGCAATACCGGGGAGCTGTTTTTT. This translates into CASSPPVQGRNTGELFF. The chain is built from TRBV25-1 and TRBJ2-2; D is perhaps TRBD1 (6 bases). Germline V gene lookup returns CDR1 MGHDK and CDR2 SYGVNS. The CDR3 runs to 17 residues. The germline V and J ends were trimmed by 5 bases and 5 bases, with 21 bases remaining between them. The entire variable domain, with the rest obtained from reference TRBV25-1 and TRBJ2-2, is as follows: EADIYQTPRYLVIGTGKKITLECSQTMGHDKMYWYQQDPGMELHLIHYSYGVNSTEKGDLSSESTVSRIRTEHFPLTLESARPSHTSQYLCASSPPVQGRNTGELFFGEGSRLTVL.

This clone was counted a few times. This chain links TRBV4-3 with TRBJ1-5, with 7 bases identical to TRBD1. Trimming removed 0 bases from V and 2 bases from J; junction bases left unmatched: 10. Looked up from germline, CDR1 is LGHNA and CDR2 is YSLEER. There are 18 residues in the CDR3. CDR3 sequence: CASSQDLGPGTGNQPQHF. CDR3 in DNA: TGCGCCAGCAGCCAAGATCTGGGGCCGGGGACAGGCAATCAGCCCCAGCATTTT.

The V call is TRBV7-3, the J call TRBJ2-5; D gene ambiguous. The CDR3 loop spans 12 amino acids. Germline V gene sequence: CDR1 SGHTA, CDR2 FQGTGA. V lost 5 bases to trimming and J lost 8 bases, with 12 bases between them. The CDR3 loop is CASSLPPSTQYF. CDR3 bases: TGTGCCAGCAGCCTCCCCCCCAGTACCCAGTACTTC. The full variable domain, completed using reference TRBV7-3 and TRBJ2-5, is GAGVSQTPSNKVTEKGKYVELRCDPISGHTALYWYRQSLGQGPEFLIYFQGTGAADDSGLPNDRFFAVRPEGSVSTLKIQRTERGDSAVYLCASSLPPSTQYFGPGTRLLVL.

The sample holds one count of this clone. The J gene is TRBJ2-2, the V gene TRBV9; tentatively, D is TRBD1 (5 bases). V was clipped by 0 bases and J by 5 bases, with 11 bases between them. The germline CDR1 and CDR2 sequences are SGDLS and YYNGEE. The CDR3 length is 15 residues. The CDR3 bases are TGTGCCAGCAGCGTAGAGGGGCGAGGAACCGGGGAGCTGTTTTTT. It translates to CASSVEGRGTGELFF.

Here the CDR3 DNA reads TGTGCCTGGAGACTCGGGGGAAGCGAGCAGTACTTC. The encoded protein is CAWRLGGSEQYF. V usage is TRBV30 and J usage is TRBJ2-7, with a possible D match to TRBD2 (6 bases). Germline CDR1 is GTSNPN and CDR2 is SVGIG (reference sequence). The germline V and J ends were trimmed by 3 bases and 6 bases, with 12 bases remaining between them. The CDR3 extends over 12 amino acids.

The chain carries TRBV19 and TRBJ1-4; possibly TRBD1 for D (6 bases). V was pared by 1 base and J by 7 bases, with 7 bases between. Per the germline V gene, CDR1 is LNHDA and CDR2 is SQIVND (reference sequence). The CDR3 length is 13 residues. CDR3 sequence (DNA): TGTGCCAGTAGTATAGTACAGGGTGAAAAACTGTTTTTT. It translates to CASSIVQGEKLFF.

The CDR3 sequence is CASSISKDRGLGNTIYF. In DNA, the CDR3 is TGTGCCAGTAGTATATCAAAGGACAGGGGGCTTGGAAACACCATATATTTT. V gene TRBV19 combines with J gene TRBJ1-3, with 11 positions matching TRBD1. The J segment lost 3 bases and the V segment lost 2 bases, leaving 6 bases of the junction unmatched. CDR1 is LNHDA and CDR2 is SQIVND in the germline V gene (reference sequence). This CDR3 has 17 amino acids. The whole variable domain, filled in from reference TRBV19 and TRBJ1-3, reads DGGITQSPKYLFRKEGQNVTLSCEQNLNHDAMYWYRQDPGQGLRLIYYSQIVNDFQKGDIAEGYSVSREKKESFPLTVTSAQKNPTAFYLCASSISKDRGLGNTIYFGEGSWLTVV.

The V call is TRBV5-1, the J call TRBJ2-3; 11 nucleotides align to TRBD2. This CDR3 region has 15 residues. Looked up from germline, CDR1 is SGHRS and CDR2 is YFSETQ. V shed 4 bases and J 4 bases; nucleotides not matched to a gene: 5. The CDR3, as DNA: TGCGCCAGCAGCCTCGCTAGCGGGGGGCCAGATACGCAGTATTTT. Its protein is CASSLASGGPDTQYF.

The V and J genes are TRBV5-4 and TRBJ2-2, with D possibly matching TRBD1 (5 bases). This CDR3 has 15 amino acids. CDR1 and CDR2 (germline): SGHNT, YYREEE (reference sequence). Trimming shortened V by 2 bases and J by 3 bases, and 11 bases separated the two germline ends. The DNA of the CDR3 is TGTGCCAGCAGCTTTTCGACAGAAGACACCGGGGAGCTGTTTTTT. Amino acid sequence: CASSFSTEDTGELFF.

The chain joins TRBV10-3 to TRBJ1-1, with TRBD1 identical over 7 bases. With V trimmed by 3 bases and J by 3 bases, 7 bases remained unmatched. The CDR3 is 15 amino acids. Germline CDR1 reads ENHRY; CDR2 reads SYGVKD. DNA for the CDR3: TGTGCCATCAGTGATTTCCCCGACAGGGACACTGAAGCTTTCTTT. As protein: CAISDFPDRDTEAFF.

V gene TRBV7-2 combines with J gene TRBJ1-6; maybe TRBD1 (6 bases). Trimming pared 0 bases from V and 10 bases from J, leaving 16 bases between. The CDR3 is 16 amino acids. Germline CDR1 and CDR2: SGHTA and FQGNSA. DNA of the CDR3: TGTGCCAGCAGCTTAGCCGGGGTTAGGGGGTGGTCACCCCTCCACTTT. It specifies CASSLAGVRGWSPLHF.